The 25 T cell receptor beta chains given below trace back to one sample, sequenced in a study of T cells in Graves' hyperthyroidism and ophthalmopathy. RNA transcripts provided the source from which TCR beta CDR3 regions were amplified. Using the HTBI primer set, a first-round RT-PCR was run on the TCR CDR3. Using its own MiXCR run on the multiplex PCR reads, TCRdb lists one record per CDR3 protein. The sample comprises roughly 330,000 distinct CDR3 sequences, 16% of which are singletons, and approximately 35% rests with the top ten. The source material was blood. The receptor source for this set is a man younger than 45 with Graves' hyperthyroidism.

This clonotype was picked up a small number of times. The chain combines TRBV10-3 with TRBJ2-3, with TRBD2 matching over 12 bases. The V segment lost 0 bases and the J segment 2 bases; nucleotides outside the gene matches: 6. The germline V gene has CDR1 ENHRY and CDR2 SYGVKD. The CDR3 length is 18 residues. The CDR3 DNA is TGTGCCATCAGTGAGTCGGAACTAGCGGGAGGCAACACAGATACGCAGTATTTT. It encodes CAISESELAGGNTDTQYF.

Worth noting for this clonotype: Given a much more abundant clone one base away, this may be a read error. J is TRBJ2-7 and V is TRBV6-2 or TRBV6-3; maybe TRBD2 (6 bases). Trimming took off 7 bases at V and 7 bases at J, with 20 bases between the two ends. The CDR3 is made up of 14 amino acids. Per the germline V gene, CDR1 is MNHEY and CDR2 is SVGEGT. The CDR3: CASKGGTAWGEQYF. CDR3 sequence (DNA): TGTGCCAGCAAGGGCGGGACGGCTTGGGGTGAGCAGTACTTC.

This clonotype was detected ten times or more. V gene TRBV28 combines with J gene TRBJ1-1; 7 bases map to TRBD1. CDR1 is MDHEN, CDR2 SYDVKM, per germline. The CDR3 has 15 amino acids. V was pared by 5 bases and J by 4 bases, with 10 bases of the junction left unmatched. The CDR3 is CASSPPGGVTTEAFF. In DNA form, the CDR3 reads TGTGCCAGCAGTCCACCAGGGGGAGTTACCACTGAAGCTTTCTTT.

This clonotype was found many times. The CDR3 protein is CASSLVGGSYEQYF. CDR3 sequence (DNA): TGCGCCAGCAGCCTGGTCGGGGGATCCTACGAGCAGTACTTC. This chain links TRBV5-1 with TRBJ2-7; weak D call: TRBD2 (6 bases). Germline V gene lookup returns CDR1 SGHRS and CDR2 YFSETQ. V dropped 4 bases and J dropped 1 base, with 12 bases sitting between them. The CDR3 consists of 14 residues. The complete variable domain, with remaining parts taken from reference TRBV5-1 and TRBJ2-7, reads KAGVTQTPRYLIKTRGQQVTLSCSPISGHRSVSWYQQTPGQGLQFLFEYFSETQRNKGNFPGRFSGRQFSNSRSEMNVSTLELGDSALYLCASSLVGGSYEQYFGPGTRLTVT.

The rearrangement uses TRBV7-9 and TRBJ2-1, with 10 bases fitting TRBD2. Germline V gene lookup returns CDR1 SEHNR and CDR2 FQNEAQ (reference sequence). With V trimmed by 4 bases and J by 1 base, 4 bases remained unmatched. This CDR3 contains 16 residues. CDR3 sequence: CASSSQRGGSYNEQFF. CDR3 bases: TGTGCCAGCAGCTCCCAGCGGGGGGGATCCTACAATGAGCAGTTCTTC.

This clonotype occurred many times. The chain carries TRBV6-1 and TRBJ2-3, with D perhaps TRBD2 (6 bases). Germline values: CDR1 MNHNS, CDR2 SASEGT. This CDR3 has 14 residues. V shed 7 bases and J shed 4 bases, with 15 bases lying between them. The CDR3 here is CASTARRAADTQYF. As DNA, the CDR3 is TGTGCCAGCACGGCTAGGAGGGCGGCAGATACGCAGTATTTT.

This clonotype turned up a few times. The rearrangement links TRBV7-9 to TRBJ2-1; 11 nucleotides line up with TRBD1. This CDR3 contains 15 residues. Germline CDR1 SEHNR, CDR2 FQNEAQ (reference sequence). J was trimmed by 8 bases and V by 3 bases; bases with no gene match: 6. CDR3 bases: TGTGCCAGCAGCTTCCGGACAGGGGGCAGCGATGAGCAGTTCTTC. Protein sequence: CASSFRTGGSDEQFF.

This clonotype was counted many times. The V and J genes are TRBV18 and TRBJ2-3, with unresolved D. Germline-derived CDR1 and CDR2 are KGHSH and LQKENI. The germline V and J ends were trimmed by 6 bases and 1 base, with 14 bases remaining between them. The CDR3 has 15 amino acids. The CDR3 DNA is TGTGCCAGCTCTCCCCTCCAGCGAGGCACAGATACGCAGTATTTT. It encodes CASSPLQRGTDTQYF.

This clonotype was detected many times. The J gene is TRBJ2-7, the V gene TRBV30; D gene uncertain. The CDR3 has 11 amino acids. V lost 0 bases to trimming and J lost 4 bases, with 4 bases between them. From germline, CDR1 is GTSNPN and CDR2 SVGIG (reference sequence). CDR3 region: CAWSVLYEQYF. DNA of the CDR3: TGTGCCTGGAGTGTACTATACGAGCAGTACTTC.

This clonotype was seen only a few times. The rearrangement links TRBV20-1 to TRBJ2-2; D perhaps matches TRBD1 (6 bases). Germline V lookup: CDR1 DFQATT, CDR2 SNEGSKA (reference sequence). The ends were cut back, 0 bases at V and 7 bases at J, with 12 bases in the middle. The CDR3 sequence is 14 residues long. The CDR3, as DNA: TGCAGTGCTAGAGACCCCGGGGACAACGGGGAGCTGTTTTTT. Residues: CSARDPGDNGELFF.

This clonotype came up a few times. This chain connects TRBV5-6 to TRBJ1-4, with 8 bases matching TRBD1. Per germline, CDR1 SGHDT and CDR2 YYEEEE. This CDR3 comprises 16 residues. V was clipped by 4 bases and J by 0 bases; unmatched bases: 5. CDR3: CASSRRQGTTNEKLFF. The CDR3 bases are TGTGCCAGCAGCCGAAGACAGGGGACAACTAATGAAAAACTGTTTTTT.

Details on this clonotype: A much larger clone lies a single base off, so this may be a read error. The gene calls are TRBV10-3 and TRBJ2-7; 8 bases align to TRBD2. V shed 5 bases, J shed 5 bases, and the junction held 11 bases outside the gene matches. The CDR3 covers 15 residues. Germline lookup yields CDR1 ENHRY and CDR2 SYGVKD. CDR3 sequence reads: CAISSPGLGTDEQYF. CDR3 DNA sequence: TGTGCCATCAGTTCACCGGGACTAGGAACCGACGAGCAGTACTTC.

This clonotype was seen many times. The chain uses TRBV5-8 and TRBJ2-5; no definite D call. Germline CDR1 and CDR2: SGHTS and YDEGEE. Trimming pared 1 base from V and 5 bases from J, leaving 6 bases between. The CDR3 runs to 12 residues. In DNA, the CDR3 is TGTGCCAGCAGCTTGTTTGACGAGACCCAGTACTTC. Its protein product is CASSLFDETQYF.

This clonotype was counted ten times or more. The rearrangement joins TRBV30 to TRBJ2-7; D is uncertain. Looked up from germline, CDR1 is GTSNPN and CDR2 is SVGIG (reference sequence). The CDR3 is 13 amino acids. Trimming left V 3 bases short and J 0 bases short, with 9 bases between. CDR3 sequence (DNA): TGTGCCTGGAGGGGGTCGAGCTCCTACGAGCAGTACTTC. Its translation is CAWRGSSSYEQYF.

The table lists this clonotype with many counts. The rearrangement uses TRBV11-2 and TRBJ2-3; D is uncertain. CDR1 SGHAT and CDR2 FQNNGV come from the germline V gene. The CDR3 contains 14 residues. V was pared by 3 bases and J by 0 bases, with 7 bases between. The CDR3 region has the DNA TGTGCCAGCAGCTTTTCGCGGAGCACAGATACGCAGTATTTT. Translation: CASSFSRSTDTQYF.

This chain connects TRBV29-1 to TRBJ2-7, with D uncertain. The germline CDR1 and CDR2 sequences are SQVTM and ANQGSEA. Trimming took 4 bases from V and 0 from J, leaving 13 bases between them. The CDR3 contains 14 residues. The CDR3 reads CSVVSSLSSYEQYF. The CDR3 region has the DNA TGCAGCGTTGTATCGAGCTTAAGCTCCTACGAGCAGTACTTC.

In the case of this clonotype: The junction and the germline gene differ at one end; a read error may be behind it. The rearrangement joins TRBV7-3 to TRBJ2-3, with 9 bases identical to TRBD1. Germline V CDR1 and CDR2: SGHTA, FQGTGA. CDR3 length: 15 amino acids. The CDR3 nucleotides are TGTGCCAGCAGAACCGGGACAGGGCCTACAGGTACGCAGTATTTT. This translates into CASRTGTGPTGTQYF.

This clonotype was recorded many times. The chain uses TRBV24-1 and TRBJ2-1; the D is unclear. Germline values: CDR1 KGHDR, CDR2 SFDVKD. The CDR3 has 12 residues. V was trimmed by 4 bases and J by 7 bases, leaving 7 bases between them. Here the CDR3 reads CATSDYSNEQFF. Here the CDR3 DNA reads TGTGCCACCAGTGACTACTCTAATGAGCAGTTCTTC.

V gene TRBV9 combines with J gene TRBJ1-2, with TRBD1 identical over 7 bases. The CDR3 spans 15 residues. CDR1 and CDR2 (germline): SGDLS, YYNGEE. After removal of 7 bases from V and 1 base from J, the junction contained 10 bases not matched to a gene. This CDR3 is CASSITGEGNYGYTF. The CDR3 coding sequence is TGTGCCAGCTCTATTACAGGGGAGGGTAACTATGGCTACACCTTC.

The gene calls are TRBV5-4 and TRBJ2-1; 14 bases line up with TRBD2. Germline values: CDR1 SGHNT, CDR2 YYREEE (reference sequence). V was pared by 4 bases and J by 8 bases, with 5 bases of the junction left unmatched. The CDR3 length is 15 residues. The CDR3 region has the DNA TGTGCCAGCAGCCCGGGACTAGCGGGAGCGGATGAGCAGTTCTTC. Protein: CASSPGLAGADEQFF.

This clonotype showed up many times. The rearrangement links TRBV30 to TRBJ1-1; D might be TRBD1 (5 bases). CDR1 is GTSNPN, CDR2 SVGIG, per germline (reference sequence). V dropped 0 bases and J dropped 11 bases, with 16 bases sitting between them. CDR3 size: 13 residues. DNA for the CDR3: TGTGCCTGGAGTGTAACGACAGCCTCAGTTGCTTTCTTT. Protein: CAWSVTTASVAFF.

This clonotype was seen a handful of times. The J gene is TRBJ2-3, the V gene TRBV20-1; 8 bases match TRBD2. Trimming at V came to 0 bases and at J to 0 bases, leaving 17 bases not matched to a gene. The CDR3 loop spans 20 amino acids. Germline V lookup: CDR1 DFQATT, CDR2 SNEGSKA (reference sequence). The CDR3 is CSARDGGGSGRSRSTDTQYF. CDR3 coding DNA: TGCAGTGCTAGAGATGGGGGAGGGAGCGGGAGAAGCAGGAGCACAGATACGCAGTATTTT.

This clonotype has a count of ten or more. The J gene is TRBJ2-4, the V gene TRBV20-1; 12 bases are shared with TRBD2. J gave up 3 bases and V 5 bases, and 2 bases lay outside the gene matches. The CDR3 totals 14 residues. Looked up from germline, CDR1 is DFQATT and CDR2 is SNEGSKA (reference sequence). The CDR3 here is CSAGLAGRKNIQYF. In DNA, the CDR3 is TGCAGTGCTGGACTAGCGGGGCGCAAAAACATTCAGTACTTC.

In this sample, this clonotype turned up many times. This chain connects TRBV12-3 or TRBV12-4 to TRBJ1-1; TRBD1 matches 8 bases. With 3 bases clipped from V and 6 bases from J, the junction kept 9 bases outside the gene matches. This CDR3 is 15 amino acids long. The CDR3 sequence: CASSFTTGDAAEAFF. CDR3 nucleotides: TGTGCCAGCAGTTTTACGACAGGGGATGCCGCTGAAGCTTTCTTT.

V usage is TRBV28 and J usage is TRBJ1-1; 10 positions agree with TRBD1. Losses at the gene ends were 6 bases for V and 0 bases for J; bases not matched to a gene: 7. The CDR3 is made up of 16 amino acids. The germline CDR1 and CDR2 sequences are MDHEN and SYDVKM. The CDR3 nucleotides are TGTGCCAGCAGCTTTGGGGACAGGGGCATGAACACTGAAGCTTTCTTT. Amino acid sequence: CASSFGDRGMNTEAFF.